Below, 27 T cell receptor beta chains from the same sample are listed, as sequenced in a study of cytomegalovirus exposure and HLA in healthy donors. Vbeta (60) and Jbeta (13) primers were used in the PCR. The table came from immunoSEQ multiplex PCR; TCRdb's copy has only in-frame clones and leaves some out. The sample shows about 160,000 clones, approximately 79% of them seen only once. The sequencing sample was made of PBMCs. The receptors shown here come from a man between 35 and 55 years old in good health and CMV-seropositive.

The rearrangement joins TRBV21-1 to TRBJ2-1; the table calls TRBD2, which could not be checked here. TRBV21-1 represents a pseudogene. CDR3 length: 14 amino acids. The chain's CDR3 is CASTPGTSANEQFF. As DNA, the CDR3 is TGTGCCAGCACGCCCGGGACTAGCGCTAATGAGCAGTTCTTC.

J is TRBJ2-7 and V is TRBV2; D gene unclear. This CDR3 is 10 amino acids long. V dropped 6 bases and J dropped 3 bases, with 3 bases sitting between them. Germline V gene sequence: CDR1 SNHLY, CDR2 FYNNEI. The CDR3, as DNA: TGTGCCAGCAGCGGCTACGAGCAGTACTTC. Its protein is CASSGYEQYF.

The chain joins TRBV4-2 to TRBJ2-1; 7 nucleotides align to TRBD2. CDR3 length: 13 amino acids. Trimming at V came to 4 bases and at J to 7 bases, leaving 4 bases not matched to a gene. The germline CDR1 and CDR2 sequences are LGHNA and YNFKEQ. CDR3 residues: CASSPGRGNEQFF. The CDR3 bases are TGTGCCAGCAGCCCAGGGAGGGGAAATGAGCAGTTCTTC.

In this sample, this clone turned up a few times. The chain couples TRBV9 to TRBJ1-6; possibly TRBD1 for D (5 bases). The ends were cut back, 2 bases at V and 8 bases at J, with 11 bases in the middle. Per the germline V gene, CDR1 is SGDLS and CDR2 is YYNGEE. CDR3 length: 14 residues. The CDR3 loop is CASSVQGEDSPLHF. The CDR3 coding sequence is TGTGCCAGCAGCGTCCAGGGCGAGGATTCACCCCTCCACTTT.

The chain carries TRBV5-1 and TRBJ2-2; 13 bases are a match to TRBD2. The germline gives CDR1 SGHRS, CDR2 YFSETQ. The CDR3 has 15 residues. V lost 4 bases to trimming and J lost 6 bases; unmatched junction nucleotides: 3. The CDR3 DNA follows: TGCGCCAGCAGCCGGACTAGCGGGGGATCCGGGGAGCTGTTTTTT. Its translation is CASSRTSGGSGELFF.

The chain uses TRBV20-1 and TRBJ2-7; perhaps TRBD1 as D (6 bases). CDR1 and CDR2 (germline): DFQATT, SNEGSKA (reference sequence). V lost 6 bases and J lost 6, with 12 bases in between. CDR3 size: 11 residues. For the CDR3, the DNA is TGCAGTGCCCCGGGCAGGGGCGAGCAGTACTTC. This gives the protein CSAPGRGEQYF.

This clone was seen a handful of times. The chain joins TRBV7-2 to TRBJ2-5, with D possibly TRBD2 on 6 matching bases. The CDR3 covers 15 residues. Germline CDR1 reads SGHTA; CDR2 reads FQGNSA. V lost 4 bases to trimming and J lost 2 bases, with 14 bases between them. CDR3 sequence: CASSSQPGGQETQYF. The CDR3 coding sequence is TGTGCCAGCAGCTCTCAACCTGGGGGGCAAGAGACCCAGTACTTC.

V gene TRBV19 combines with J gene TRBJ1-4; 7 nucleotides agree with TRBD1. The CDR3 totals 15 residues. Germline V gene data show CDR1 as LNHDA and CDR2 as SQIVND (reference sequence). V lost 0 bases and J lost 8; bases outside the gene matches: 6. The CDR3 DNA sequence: TGTGCCAGTAGTATAGATGGCAGGGGGAGAGAAAAACTGTTTTTT. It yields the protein CASSIDGRGREKLFF.

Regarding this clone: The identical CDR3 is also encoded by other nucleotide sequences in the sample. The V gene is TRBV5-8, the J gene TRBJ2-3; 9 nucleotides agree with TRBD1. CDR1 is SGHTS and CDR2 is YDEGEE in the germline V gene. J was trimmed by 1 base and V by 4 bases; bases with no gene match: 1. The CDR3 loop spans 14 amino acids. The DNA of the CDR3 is TGTGCCAGCAGCCGGGACAGGGGCACAGATACGCAGTATTTT. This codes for CASSRDRGTDTQYF.

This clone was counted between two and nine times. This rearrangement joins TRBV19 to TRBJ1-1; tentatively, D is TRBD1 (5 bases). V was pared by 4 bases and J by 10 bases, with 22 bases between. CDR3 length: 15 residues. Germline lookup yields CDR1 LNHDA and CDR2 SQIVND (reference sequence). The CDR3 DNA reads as TGTGCCAGTAGTAAAAGGTTGGGCCGCCAAGGGGCAGCTTTCTTT. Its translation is CASSKRLGRQGAAFF.

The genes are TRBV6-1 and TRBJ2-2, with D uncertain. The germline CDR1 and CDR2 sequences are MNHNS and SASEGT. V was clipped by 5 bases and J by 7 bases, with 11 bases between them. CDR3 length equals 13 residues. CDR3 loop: CASSLDFIGELFF. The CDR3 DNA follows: TGTGCCAGCAGTTTAGACTTTATCGGGGAGCTGTTTTTT.

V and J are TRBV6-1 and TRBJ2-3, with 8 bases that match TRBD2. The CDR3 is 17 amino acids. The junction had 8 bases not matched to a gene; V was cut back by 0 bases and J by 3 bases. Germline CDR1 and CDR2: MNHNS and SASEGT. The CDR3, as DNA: TGTGCCAGCAGTGAAGCGCGGCGGGGGGCCTTGACAGATACGCAGTATTTT. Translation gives CASSEARRGALTDTQYF.

CDR3 bases: TGTGCCAGCAGTTTCGGGACAGGGGGCTCTAATGGCTACACCTTC. Translated, it gives CASSFGTGGSNGYTF. The chain couples TRBV27 to TRBJ1-2; 12 bases match TRBD1. Trimming took 3 bases from V and 6 from J; bases not matched to a gene: 5. CDR1 and CDR2 (germline): MNHEY, SMNVEV (reference sequence). The CDR3 has 15 amino acids.

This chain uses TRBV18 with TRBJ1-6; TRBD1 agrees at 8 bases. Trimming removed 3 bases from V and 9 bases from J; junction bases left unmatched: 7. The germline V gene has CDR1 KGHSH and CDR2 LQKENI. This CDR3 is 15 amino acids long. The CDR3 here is CASSPLGQGGSPLHF. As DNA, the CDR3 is TGTGCCAGCTCACCCCTCGGACAGGGTGGTTCACCCCTCCACTTT.

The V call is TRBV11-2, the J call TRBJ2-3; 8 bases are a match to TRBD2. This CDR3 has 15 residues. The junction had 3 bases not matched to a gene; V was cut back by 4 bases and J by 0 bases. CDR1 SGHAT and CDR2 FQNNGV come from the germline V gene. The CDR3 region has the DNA TGTGCCAGCAGCTCCCAGCGGGGGAGCACAGATACGCAGTATTTT. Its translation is CASSSQRGSTDTQYF.

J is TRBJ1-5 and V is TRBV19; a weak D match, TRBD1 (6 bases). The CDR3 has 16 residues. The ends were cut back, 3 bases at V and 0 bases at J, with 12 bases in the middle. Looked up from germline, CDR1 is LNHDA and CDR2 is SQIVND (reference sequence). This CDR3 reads CASSIQQGRSNQPQHF. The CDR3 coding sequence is TGTGCCAGTAGTATCCAACAGGGACGTAGCAATCAGCCCCAGCATTTT.

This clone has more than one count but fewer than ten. The DNA of the CDR3 is TGTGCCAGCAGCTCCTCCAGACAGGGGACGGGTCAGTACTTC. Its protein is CASSSSRQGTGQYF. The chain couples TRBV7-2 to TRBJ2-4; the match to TRBD1 covers 8 bases. Germline CDR1 reads SGHTA; CDR2 reads FQGNSA. With 4 bases clipped from V and 12 bases from J, the junction kept 11 bases outside the gene matches. The CDR3 length is 14 residues.

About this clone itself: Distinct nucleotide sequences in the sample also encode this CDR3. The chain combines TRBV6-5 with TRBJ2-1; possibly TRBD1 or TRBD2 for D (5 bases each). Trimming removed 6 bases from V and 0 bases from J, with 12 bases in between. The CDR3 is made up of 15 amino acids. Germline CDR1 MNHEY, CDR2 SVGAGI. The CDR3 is CASSYGAPSYNEQFF. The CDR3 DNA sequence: TGTGCCAGCAGCTACGGGGCACCCTCCTACAATGAGCAGTTCTTC.

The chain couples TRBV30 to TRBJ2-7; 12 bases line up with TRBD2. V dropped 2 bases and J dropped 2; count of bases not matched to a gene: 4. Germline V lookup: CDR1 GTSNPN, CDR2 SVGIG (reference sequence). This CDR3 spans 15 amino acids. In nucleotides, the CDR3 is TGTGCCTGGAGTCAAGGACTAGCGGGAACCTACGAGCAGTACTTC. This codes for CAWSQGLAGTYEQYF.

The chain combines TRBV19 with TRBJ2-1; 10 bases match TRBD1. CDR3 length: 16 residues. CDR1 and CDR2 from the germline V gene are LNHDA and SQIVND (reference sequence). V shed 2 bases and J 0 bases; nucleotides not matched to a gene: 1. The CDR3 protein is CASSIRTGGSYNEQFF. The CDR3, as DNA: TGTGCCAGTAGTATACGGACAGGGGGCTCCTACAATGAGCAGTTCTTC. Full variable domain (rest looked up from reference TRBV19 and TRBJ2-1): DGGITQSPKYLFRKEGQNVTLSCEQNLNHDAMYWYRQDPGQGLRLIYYSQIVNDFQKGDIAEGYSVSREKKESFPLTVTSAQKNPTAFYLCASSIRTGGSYNEQFFGPGTRLTVL.

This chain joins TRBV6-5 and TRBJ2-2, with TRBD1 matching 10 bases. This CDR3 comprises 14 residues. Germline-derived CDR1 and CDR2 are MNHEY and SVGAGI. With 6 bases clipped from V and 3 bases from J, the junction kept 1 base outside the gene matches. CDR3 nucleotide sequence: TGTGCCAGCAGGACAGGGGGCTACACCGGGGAGCTGTTTTTT. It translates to CASRTGGYTGELFF.

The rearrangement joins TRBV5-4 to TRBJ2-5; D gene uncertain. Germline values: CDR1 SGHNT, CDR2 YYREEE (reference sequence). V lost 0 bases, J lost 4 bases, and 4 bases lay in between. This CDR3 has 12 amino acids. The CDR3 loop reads CASSLGAETQYF. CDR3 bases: TGTGCCAGCAGCTTGGGGGCAGAGACCCAGTACTTC.

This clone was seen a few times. DNA for the CDR3: TGTGCCAGTAGTATCCGAAGGTTCGGGGAGACCCAGTACTTC. As protein: CASSIRRFGETQYF. This chain connects TRBV19 to TRBJ2-5; no reliable D call. V lost 3 bases, J lost 5 bases, and 13 bases lay in between. CDR3 length: 14 residues. Germline-derived CDR1 and CDR2 are LNHDA and SQIVND (reference sequence).

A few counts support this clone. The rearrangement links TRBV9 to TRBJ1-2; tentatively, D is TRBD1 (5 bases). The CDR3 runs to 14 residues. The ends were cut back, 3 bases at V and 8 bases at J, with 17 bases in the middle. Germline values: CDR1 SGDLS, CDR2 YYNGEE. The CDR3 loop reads CASSAGTLGWGYTF. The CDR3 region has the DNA TGTGCCAGCAGCGCGGGGACTTTAGGTTGGGGCTACACCTTC.

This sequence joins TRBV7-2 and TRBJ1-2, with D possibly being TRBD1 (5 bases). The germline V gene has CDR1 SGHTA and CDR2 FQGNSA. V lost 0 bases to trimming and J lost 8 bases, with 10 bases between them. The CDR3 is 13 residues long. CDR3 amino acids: CASSLAAGRGYTF. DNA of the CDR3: TGTGCCAGCAGCTTAGCGGCAGGGCGCGGCTACACCTTC.

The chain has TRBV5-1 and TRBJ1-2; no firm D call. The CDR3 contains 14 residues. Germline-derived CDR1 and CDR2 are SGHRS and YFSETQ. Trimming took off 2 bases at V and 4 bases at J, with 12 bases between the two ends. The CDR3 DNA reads TGCGCCAGCAGCTTAGCCCAGGTCAGCTATGGCTACACCTTC. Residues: CASSLAQVSYGYTF. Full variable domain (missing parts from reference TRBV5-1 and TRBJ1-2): KAGVTQTPRYLIKTRGQQVTLSCSPISGHRSVSWYQQTPGQGLQFLFEYFSETQRNKGNFPGRFSGRQFSNSRSEMNVSTLELGDSALYLCASSLAQVSYGYTFGSGTRLTVV.

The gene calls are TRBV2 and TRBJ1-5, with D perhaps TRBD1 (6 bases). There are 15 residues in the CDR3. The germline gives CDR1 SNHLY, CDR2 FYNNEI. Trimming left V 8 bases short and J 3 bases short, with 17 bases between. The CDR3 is CASGIGGANNQPQHF. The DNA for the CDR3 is TGTGCCAGCGGGATCGGGGGGGCGAACAATCAGCCCCAGCATTTT.